This T cell receptor (beta chain) comes out of a study of Ad26.COV2.S vaccination and SARS-CoV-2 variants. As for the study in general: Vaccine-arm donor from the placebo-controlled COV1001 Ad26.COV2.S trial. General study results and limits: With respect to non-spike TCR breadth, vaccine and placebo recipients were similar.

The CDR3 contains 13 residues. The germline CDR1 and CDR2 sequences are LNHDA and SQIVND (reference sequence). Treatment meaning: roughly 18 received Ad26.COV2.S at low or high dose, single or two shots; 5 received placebo; per-sample allocation not given. Day 63 after the first vaccine or placebo injection was the time point for sampling. Concerning this clone itself: Its specificity is unknown. A read error may account for a junction end that differs from germline.

Libraries were prepared by immunoSEQ multiplex PCR; TCRdb keeps only in-frame clonotypes and omits some of them. The table records fewer than 500,000 clones, 80% to 95% of them present only once. The starting material was peripheral blood, obtained in a trial of Ad26.COV2.S vaccine versus placebo. The V gene is TRBV19, the J gene TRBJ2-1; maybe TRBD2 (6 bases). The source of this sequence is a person between 18 and 59 years old who received the Ad26.COV2.S COVID-19 vaccine or a placebo. The CDR3 loop reads CASSIAHGLPPLF. The CDR3 nucleotides are TGTGCCAGTAGTATAGCCCATGGACTACCCCCTCTCTTC.